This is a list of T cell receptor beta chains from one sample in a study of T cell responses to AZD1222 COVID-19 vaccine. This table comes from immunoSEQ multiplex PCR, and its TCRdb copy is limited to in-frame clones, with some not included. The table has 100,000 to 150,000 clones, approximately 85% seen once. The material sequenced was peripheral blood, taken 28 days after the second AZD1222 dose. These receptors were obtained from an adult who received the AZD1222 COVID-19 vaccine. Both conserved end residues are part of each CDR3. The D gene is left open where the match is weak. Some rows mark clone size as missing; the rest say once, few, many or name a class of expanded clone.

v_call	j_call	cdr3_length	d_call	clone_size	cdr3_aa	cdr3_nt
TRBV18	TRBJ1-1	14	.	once	CASSKLQTDTEAFF	TGTGCCAGCTCAAAACTCCAGACAGACACTGAAGCTTTCTTT
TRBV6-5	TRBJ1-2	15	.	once	CASRTPRLNNYGYTF	TGTGCCAGCAGAACCCCTAGACTCAATAACTATGGCTACACCTTC
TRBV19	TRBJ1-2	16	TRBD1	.	CASTPGTRGVNYGYTF	TGTGCCAGTACCCCGGGGACCAGGGGGGTTAACTATGGCTACACCTTC
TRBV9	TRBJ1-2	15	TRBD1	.	CASSAGQGPIYGYTF	TGTGCCAGCAGCGCCGGACAGGGTCCGATCTATGGCTACACCTTC
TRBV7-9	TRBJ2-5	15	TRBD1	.	CASSSGTGVRETQYF	TGTGCCAGCAGCTCCGGGACAGGGGTCCGGGAGACCCAGTACTTC
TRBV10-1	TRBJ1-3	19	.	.	CASSERNRRRPFWGNTIYF	TGCGCCAGCAGTGAGAGAAACAGGAGGCGTCCTTTTTGGGGAAACACCATATATTTT
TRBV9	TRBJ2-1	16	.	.	CASSVGFSGSYNEQFF	TGTGCCAGCAGCGTAGGGTTCAGCGGCTCCTACAATGAGCAGTTCTTC
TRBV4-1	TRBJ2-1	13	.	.	CASSQDLLVWQFF	TGCGCCAGCAGCCAGGACTTGCTAGTTTGGCAGTTCTTC
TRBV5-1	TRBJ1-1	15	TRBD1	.	CASSLAWTGRAEAFF	TGCGCCAGCAGCTTGGCCTGGACAGGAAGAGCTGAAGCTTTCTTT
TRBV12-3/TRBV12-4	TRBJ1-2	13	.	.	CASTYGRGDGYTF	TGTGCCAGCACCTATGGCAGGGGAGATGGCTACACCTTC
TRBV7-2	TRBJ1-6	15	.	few	CASSLGQAVNSPLHF	TGTGCCAGCAGCTTAGGGCAGGCCGTTAATTCACCCCTCCACTTT
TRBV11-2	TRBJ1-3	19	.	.	CASSFGDGGGILAGNTIYF	TGTGCCAGCAGCTTCGGGGATGGTGGAGGGATCTTAGCAGGGAACACCATATATTTT
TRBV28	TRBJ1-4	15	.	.	CASSRGPQRNEKLFF	TGTGCCAGCAGTCGAGGGCCGCAGCGAAATGAAAAACTGTTTTTT
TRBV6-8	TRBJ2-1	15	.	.	CASSYERRANNEQFF	TGTGCCAGCAGTTATGAGAGGAGGGCGAACAATGAGCAGTTCTTC
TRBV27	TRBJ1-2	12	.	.	CASSSVNYGYTF	TGTGCCAGCAGTTCAGTGAACTATGGCTACACCTTC
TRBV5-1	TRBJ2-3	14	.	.	CASTQRAGTDTQYF	TGCGCCAGCACCCAGAGAGCGGGCACAGATACGCAGTATTTT
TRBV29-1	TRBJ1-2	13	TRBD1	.	CSGDSGGNYGYTF	TGCAGCGGGGACAGTGGGGGTAACTATGGCTACACCTTC
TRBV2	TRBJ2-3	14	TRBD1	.	CASRGDSSTDTQYF	TGTGCCAGCAGGGGGGACAGTAGCACAGATACGCAGTATTTT
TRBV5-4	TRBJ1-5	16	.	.	CASSAGGPYSNQPQHF	TGTGCCAGCAGCGCGGGGGGCCCTTATAGCAATCAGCCCCAGCATTTT
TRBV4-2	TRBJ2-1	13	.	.	CASSQQGRNEQFF	TGTGCCAGCAGCCAACAGGGCCGGAATGAGCAGTTCTTC
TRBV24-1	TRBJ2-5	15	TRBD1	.	CATSDSQGAGETQYF	TGTGCCACCAGTGACTCACAGGGGGCCGGAGAGACCCAGTACTTC
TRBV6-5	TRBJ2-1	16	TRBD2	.	CASSSGTSGAGNEQFF	TGTGCCAGCAGTTCTGGGACTAGCGGGGCGGGGAATGAGCAGTTCTTC
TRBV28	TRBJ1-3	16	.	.	CASSSGGLFYGNTIYF	TGTGCCAGCAGCTCTGGAGGCCTATTTTACGGAAACACCATATATTTT
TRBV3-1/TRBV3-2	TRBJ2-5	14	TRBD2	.	CASSRLADQETQYF	TGTGCCAGCAGCCGACTAGCGGACCAAGAGACCCAGTACTTC
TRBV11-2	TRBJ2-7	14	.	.	CASSYQSPTGEQYF	TGTGCCAGCAGCTATCAGAGCCCCACGGGCGAGCAGTACTTC
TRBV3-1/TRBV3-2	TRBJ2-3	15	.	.	CASSQGGALMDTQYF	TGTGCCAGCAGCCAGGGCGGGGCTTTGATGGATACGCAGTATTTT
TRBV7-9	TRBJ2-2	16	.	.	CASSPPGRGNTGELFF	TGTGCCAGCAGCCCACCCGGGCGGGGAAACACCGGGGAGCTGTTTTTT
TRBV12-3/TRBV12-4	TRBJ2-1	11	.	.	CASSSLHEQFF	TGTGCCAGCAGCTCACTACATGAGCAGTTCTTC
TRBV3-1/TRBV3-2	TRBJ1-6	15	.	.	CASSPGTEYNSPLHF	TGTGCCAGCAGCCCTGGTACAGAGTATAATTCACCCCTCCACTTT
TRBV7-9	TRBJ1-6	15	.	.	CASSFSAEADSPLHF	TGTGCCAGCAGCTTCTCCGCCGAGGCTGATTCACCCCTCCACTTT
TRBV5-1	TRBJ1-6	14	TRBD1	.	CASSKGQGVNTLHF	TGCGCCAGCAGCAAGGGACAGGGGGTCAATACCCTCCACTTT
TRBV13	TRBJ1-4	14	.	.	CASSSGATNEKLFF	TGTGCCAGCAGCTCAGGGGCAACTAATGAAAAACTGTTTTTT
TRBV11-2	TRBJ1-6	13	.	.	CASSLMQNSPLHF	TGTGCCAGCAGCTTAATGCAGAATTCACCCCTCCACTTT
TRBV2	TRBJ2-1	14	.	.	CASSEMTRYNEQFF	TGTGCCAGCAGTGAAATGACTAGATACAATGAGCAGTTCTTC
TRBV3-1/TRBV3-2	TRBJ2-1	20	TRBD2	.	CASSPGMGLAGGSSYNEQFF	TGTGCCAGCAGCCCGGGAATGGGACTAGCGGGTGGTAGCTCCTACAATGAGCAGTTCTTC
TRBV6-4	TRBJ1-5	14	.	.	CASNHTGHNQPQHF	TGTGCCAGCAACCACACAGGGCACAATCAGCCCCAGCATTTT
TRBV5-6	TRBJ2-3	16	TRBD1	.	CASSPRTGGRTDTQYF	TGTGCCAGCAGCCCACGGACAGGGGGTAGGACAGATACGCAGTATTTT
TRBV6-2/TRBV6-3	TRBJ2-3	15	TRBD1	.	CASSRLTGERDTQYF	TGTGCCAGCAGTCGCCTGACAGGGGAAAGAGATACGCAGTATTTT
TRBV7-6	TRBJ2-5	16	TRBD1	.	CASSRGPTGGQETQYF	TGTGCCAGCAGCCGAGGTCCCACAGGGGGACAAGAGACCCAGTACTTC
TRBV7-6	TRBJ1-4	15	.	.	CASSAGGPGMEKLFF	TGTGCCAGCAGCGCGGGGGGGCCAGGAATGGAAAAACTGTTTTTT
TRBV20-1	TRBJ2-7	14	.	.	CSASTAGYSYEQYF	TGCAGTGCTAGTACCGCCGGATACTCCTACGAGCAGTACTTC
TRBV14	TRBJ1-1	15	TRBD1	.	CASSHRRDSYTEAFF	TGTGCCAGCAGCCACCGCCGGGACAGTTACACTGAAGCTTTCTTT
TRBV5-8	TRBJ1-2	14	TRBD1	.	CASSPGQGTYGYTF	TGTGCCAGCAGCCCGGGACAGGGAACCTATGGCTACACCTTC
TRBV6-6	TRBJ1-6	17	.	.	CASSPDGTSSYNSPLHF	TGTGCCAGCAGTCCAGACGGTACGAGCTCCTATAATTCACCCCTCCACTTT
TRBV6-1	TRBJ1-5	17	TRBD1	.	CASSEWGTGLSNQPQHF	TGTGCCAGCAGTGAATGGGGGACAGGGTTGAGCAATCAGCCCCAGCATTTT
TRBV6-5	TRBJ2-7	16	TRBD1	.	CASSYSNPGGAGEQYF	TGTGCCAGCAGTTACTCGAATCCAGGGGGCGCGGGCGAGCAGTACTTC
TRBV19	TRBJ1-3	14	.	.	CASSPREVGNTIYF	TGTGCCAGTAGTCCCAGGGAAGTCGGAAACACCATATATTTT
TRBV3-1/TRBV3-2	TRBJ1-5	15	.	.	CASSQGGGGNQPQHF	TGTGCCAGCAGCCAAGGGGGGGGAGGCAATCAGCCCCAGCATTTT
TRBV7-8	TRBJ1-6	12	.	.	CASSRSESPLHF	TGTGCCAGCAGCCGGTCTGAGTCACCCCTCCACTTT
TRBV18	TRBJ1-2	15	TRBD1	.	CASSEPFEGANGYTF	TGTGCCAGCTCAGAGCCGTTTGAGGGGGCGAATGGCTACACCTTC
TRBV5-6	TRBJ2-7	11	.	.	CASSLRDLEYF	TGTGCCAGCAGCCTCCGGGACTTGGAGTACTTC
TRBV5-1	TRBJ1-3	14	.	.	CASSLGGLGNTIYF	TGCGCCAGCAGCTTGGGTGGACTGGGAAACACCATATATTTT
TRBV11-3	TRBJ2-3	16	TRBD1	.	CASSETGTGATDTQYF	TGTGCCAGCAGTGAAACCGGGACAGGGGCAACAGATACGCAGTATTTT
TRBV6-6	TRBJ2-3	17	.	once	CASSRVGGGRFTDTQYF	TGTGCCAGCAGTCGGGTTGGGGGGGGCCGATTCACAGATACGCAGTATTTT
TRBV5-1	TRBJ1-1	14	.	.	CASSLSTKPTEAFF	TGCGCCAGCAGCCTATCCACGAAGCCCACTGAAGCTTTCTTT
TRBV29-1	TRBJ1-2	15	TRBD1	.	CSVAGTGRASYGYTF	TGCAGCGTTGCCGGGACAGGGCGGGCTAGCTATGGCTACACCTTC
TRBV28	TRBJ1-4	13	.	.	CASSLIGDEKLFF	TGTGCCAGCAGTTTAATTGGTGATGAAAAACTGTTTTTT
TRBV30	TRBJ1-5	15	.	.	CAWSDQALKNQPQHF	TGTGCCTGGAGTGATCAGGCGTTGAAAAATCAGCCCCAGCATTTT
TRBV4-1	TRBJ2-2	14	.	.	CASNHGTAKGELFF	TGCGCCAGCAACCATGGGACCGCTAAGGGGGAGCTGTTTTTT